The 32 T cell receptor beta chains below all came from one sample that was sequenced in a study of shared clonotypes between healthy human individuals. Assay used: immunoSEQ multiplex PCR; TCRdb lists only in-frame clones, some missing. This table has around 2.5 million clones, roughly 93% appearing once. Sequenced sample: naive CD4+ T cells from PBMCs. The subset is: CD45RA+ positively selected. These receptors all come from a man in his late teens or twenties in good health. Some clones in this sample may be carry-over from other donors' samples.

This chain uses TRBV18 with TRBJ2-7; D not certain. The length of the CDR3 is 14 residues. Germline-derived CDR1 and CDR2 are KGHSH and LQKENI. V was pared by 3 bases and J by 5 bases, with 14 bases between. The CDR3 loop reads CASSPTGRLHEQYF. The CDR3 region has the DNA TGTGCCAGCTCACCGACGGGCCGACTCCACGAGCAGTACTTC.

J is TRBJ1-1 and V is TRBV18; D gene unclear. This CDR3 region has 15 residues. With 6 bases removed from V and 2 bases from J, the gap between germline ends came to 16 bases. Germline V gene lookup returns CDR1 KGHSH and CDR2 LQKENI. CDR3 loop: CASSPNRAQNTEAFF. DNA for the CDR3: TGTGCCAGCTCGCCGAACCGGGCGCAAAACACTGAAGCTTTCTTT.

The chain carries TRBV6-1 and TRBJ2-3; maybe TRBD2 (6 bases). Trimming shortened V by 11 bases and J by 0 bases, and 15 bases separated the two germline ends. CDR1 is MNHNS and CDR2 is SASEGT in the germline V gene. This CDR3 has 14 residues. The CDR3: CASKEGASTDTQYF. In nucleotides, the CDR3 is TGTGCCTCGAAGGAGGGAGCAAGCACAGATACGCAGTATTTT.

The count of this clone is one. V is TRBV6-5 and J is TRBJ2-6; weak D call: TRBD1 (6 bases). The CDR3 is 16 amino acids. Trimming took off 2 bases at V and 4 bases at J, with 12 bases between the two ends. Germline V gene lookup returns CDR1 MNHEY and CDR2 SVGAGI. DNA for the CDR3: TGTGCCAGCAGTTACCACAGGGCGGTCGGGGCCAACGTCCTGACTTTC. Residues: CASSYHRAVGANVLTF.

The V call is TRBV2, the J call TRBJ1-1; D perhaps matches TRBD1 (5 bases). Trimming cost V 6 bases and J 0 bases, with 11 bases left between them. The CDR3 is 14 residues long. Germline loops: CDR1 SNHLY, CDR2 FYNNEI. CDR3 nucleotides: TGTGCCAGCAGAAGACAGTTCTTGAACACTGAAGCTTTCTTT. It translates to CASRRQFLNTEAFF. The full variable domain, its missing parts supplied by reference TRBV2 and TRBJ1-1, is EPEVTQTPSHQVTQMGQEVILRCVPISNHLYFYWYRQILGQKVEFLVSFYNNEISEKSEIFDDQFSVERPDGSNFTLKIRSTKLEDSAMYFCASRRQFLNTEAFFGQGTRLTVV.

This chain joins TRBV29-1 and TRBJ1-1; D uncertain. The length of the CDR3 is 11 residues. Germline CDR1 and CDR2: SQVTM and ANQGSEA. Trimming pared 4 bases from V and 13 bases from J, leaving 16 bases between. The CDR3 DNA follows: TGCAGCGTTGTGCGACTCGGCGGGCTTTTCTTT. Protein sequence: CSVVRLGGLFF.

The rearrangement joins TRBV28 to TRBJ2-5, with D possibly matching TRBD1 (5 bases). The CDR3 has 14 amino acids. Germline values: CDR1 MDHEN, CDR2 SYDVKM. The germline V and J ends were trimmed by 3 bases and 1 base, with 9 bases remaining between them. In DNA, the CDR3 is TGTGCCAGCAGTTTCGACAGAACCCAAGAGACCCAGTACTTC. It yields the protein CASSFDRTQETQYF. The full variable domain, in which reference TRBV28 and TRBJ2-5 provide the parts outside the CDR3, is DVKVTQSSRYLVKRTGEKVFLECVQDMDHENMFWYRQDPGLGLRLIYFSYDVKMKEKGDIPEGYSVSREKKERFSLILESASTNQTSMYLCASSFDRTQETQYFGPGTRLLVL.

A note on this clone: The same CDR3 arises from other DNA sequences in this sample as well. The chain couples TRBV5-1 to TRBJ2-7; D may be TRBD1 or TRBD2 (7 bases each). Germline V CDR1 and CDR2: SGHRS, YFSETQ. The V end was cut by 3 bases, the J end by 3 bases, with 13 bases between. This CDR3 has 14 residues. The CDR3 DNA reads as TGCGCCAGCAGCTCAGGGGGAGGGAGCTACGAGCAGTACTTC. It encodes CASSSGGGSYEQYF.

This CDR3 reads CASRDRAFGTEAFF. The CDR3 DNA reads TGTGCCAGCAGGGACAGGGCGTTTGGCACTGAAGCTTTCTTT. The chain employs TRBV28 and TRBJ1-1, with TRBD1 matching over 8 bases. The CDR3 sequence is 14 residues long. CDR1 MDHEN and CDR2 SYDVKM come from the germline V gene. Unmatched junction bases numbered 7, after V lost 6 bases and J lost 4 bases. The full variable domain, rest sourced from reference TRBV28 and TRBJ1-1, is DVKVTQSSRYLVKRTGEKVFLECVQDMDHENMFWYRQDPGLGLRLIYFSYDVKMKEKGDIPEGYSVSREKKERFSLILESASTNQTSMYLCASRDRAFGTEAFFGQGTRLTVV.

The V and J genes are TRBV5-1 and TRBJ2-7; tentative D call: TRBD1 (6 bases). The CDR3 has 14 residues. Trimming removed 1 base at V and 6 bases at J, with 14 bases between. Germline CDR1 and CDR2: SGHRS and YFSETQ. The CDR3 sequence is CASSLLQGALEQYF. CDR3 nucleotide sequence: TGCGCCAGCAGCTTGCTACAGGGCGCCCTCGAGCAGTACTTC.

In this sample, this clone turned up once. The chain carries TRBV28 and TRBJ2-5, with 8 bases matching TRBD1. CDR3 length equals 18 residues. Losses at the gene ends were 3 bases for V and 5 bases for J; bases not matched to a gene: 17. CDR1 and CDR2 (germline): MDHEN, SYDVKM. The CDR3 spells CASSFTSGRRGRQETQYF. The CDR3 DNA follows: TGTGCCAGCAGTTTCACGTCCGGCCGCAGGGGGCGTCAGGAGACCCAGTACTTC.

In its sample, this clone was seen once. The CDR3 region has the DNA TGTGCCAGCAGCTTCGGACTAGCGGGGTTTTACAATGAGCAGTTCTTC. It is translated as CASSFGLAGFYNEQFF. V and J are TRBV7-9 and TRBJ2-1; TRBD2 matches 12 bases. The junction had 4 bases not matched to a gene; V was cut back by 3 bases and J by 4 bases. The CDR3 totals 16 residues. From germline, CDR1 is SEHNR and CDR2 FQNEAQ (reference sequence).

The genes are TRBV19 and TRBJ2-7, with D maybe TRBD2 (5 bases). V was cut by 3 bases and J by 2 bases, with 14 bases left in between. This CDR3 has 15 residues. CDR1 is LNHDA and CDR2 is SQIVND in the germline V gene (reference sequence). Written as DNA, the CDR3 is TGTGCCAGTAGTATTAGCGTTCCCCCAACCTACGAGCAGTACTTC. Translating it yields CASSISVPPTYEQYF.

The chain has TRBV11-2 and TRBJ2-7; perhaps D is TRBD1 or TRBD2 (5 bases each). Germline loops: CDR1 SGHAT, CDR2 FQNNGV. This CDR3 is built from 15 residues. Deletions cut 5 bases from V and 5 bases from J, with 19 bases between. Here the CDR3 reads CASSAMGRGLDEQYF. The CDR3 nucleotides read TGTGCCAGCAGCGCCATGGGCCGGGGCCTTGACGAGCAGTACTTC.

CDR3 bases: TGTGCCAGCAGCTTAGGACAGGCCCTAAACTATGGCTACACCTTC. Residues: CASSLGQALNYGYTF. The J gene is TRBJ1-2, the V gene TRBV7-8; tentative D call: TRBD1 (6 bases). Trimming pared 1 base from V and 2 bases from J, leaving 11 bases between. The CDR3 totals 15 residues. The germline gives CDR1 SGHVS, CDR2 FQNEAQ.

This clone showed up just once. The V gene is TRBV7-3, the J gene TRBJ2-1; tentative D call: TRBD1 (8 bases). Germline V gives CDR1 SGHTA, CDR2 FQGTGA. Trimming stripped 5 bases from V and 5 bases from J, with 13 bases between. The CDR3 has 14 amino acids. The DNA of the CDR3 is TGTGCCAGCAGCCATACAGGGGGGGACAATGAGCAGTTCTTC. This codes for CASSHTGGDNEQFF.

The chain has TRBV30 and TRBJ1-4, with D uncertain. V was pared by 5 bases and J by 7 bases, with 14 bases between. Germline V gene lookup returns CDR1 GTSNPN and CDR2 SVGIG (reference sequence). There are 13 residues in the CDR3. The CDR3 is CAWGPRVTEKLFF. The CDR3 nucleotides read TGTGCCTGGGGCCCCCGGGTAACTGAAAAACTGTTTTTT.

V is TRBV2 and J is TRBJ2-7, with D perhaps matching TRBD2 (6 bases). V was shortened by 7 bases and J by 5 bases, with 18 bases between the two germline ends. Per germline, CDR1 SNHLY and CDR2 FYNNEI. This CDR3 is 14 amino acids long. The DNA for the CDR3 is TGTGCCAGCAATTACTACGGGAGTATCGACGAGCAGTACTTC. It translates to CASNYYGSIDEQYF. Full variable domain (remainder filled in from reference TRBV2 and TRBJ2-7): EPEVTQTPSHQVTQMGQEVILRCVPISNHLYFYWYRQILGQKVEFLVSFYNNEISEKSEIFDDQFSVERPDGSNFTLKIRSTKLEDSAMYFCASNYYGSIDEQYFGPGTRLTVT.

The count of this clone is one. The chain has TRBV5-5 and TRBJ2-5; D tentatively reads TRBD1 or TRBD2 (5 bases each). This CDR3 contains 13 residues. Trimming took off 1 base at V and 5 bases at J, with 9 bases between the two ends. Germline CDR1 reads SGHKS; CDR2 reads YYEKEE (reference sequence). For the CDR3, the DNA is TGTGCCAGCAGCTTGACCAGGGACGAGACCCAGTACTTC. Translated, it gives CASSLTRDETQYF.

V and J are TRBV28 and TRBJ2-7; D not resolved. The CDR3 is made up of 17 amino acids. The ends were cut back, 3 bases at V and 6 bases at J, with 24 bases in the middle. Germline V gene lookup returns CDR1 MDHEN and CDR2 SYDVKM. CDR3 sequence (DNA): TGTGCCAGCAGTTTTTTTCGCTCCCGGGTGAAGGTCCTCGAGCAGTACTTC. Residues: CASSFFRSRVKVLEQYF. Variable domain in full (rest from reference TRBV28 and TRBJ2-7): DVKVTQSSRYLVKRTGEKVFLECVQDMDHENMFWYRQDPGLGLRLIYFSYDVKMKEKGDIPEGYSVSREKKERFSLILESASTNQTSMYLCASSFFRSRVKVLEQYFGPGTRLTVT.

Remarks on this clone: Other nucleotide sequences in the sample specify the same CDR3. The rearrangement joins TRBV6-5 to TRBJ2-5; D ambiguous. This CDR3 has 12 residues. V lost 6 bases and J 2 bases, leaving 7 bases between the germline ends. Germline lookup yields CDR1 MNHEY and CDR2 SVGAGI. CDR3 in DNA: TGTGCCAGCAGCCGAGGTCAAGAGACCCAGTACTTC. This gives the protein CASSRGQETQYF.

V is TRBV7-3 and J is TRBJ2-7, with 11 bases lining up with TRBD1. This CDR3 is 15 amino acids long. Germline loops: CDR1 SGHTA, CDR2 FQGTGA. V was clipped by 6 bases and J by 3 bases; unmatched bases: 7. DNA of the CDR3: TGTGCCAGCAGTTTAGGACAGGGGGCCCTCTACGAGCAGTACTTC. Its protein product is CASSLGQGALYEQYF.

This chain joins TRBV7-6 and TRBJ2-1, with D perhaps given as TRBD1 or TRBD2 (6 bases each). Between the trimmed V and J ends, which lost 4 bases and 10 bases, there was a span of 11 bases. The germline V gene has CDR1 SGHVS and CDR2 FNYEAQ. CDR3 size: 12 residues. In DNA, the CDR3 is TGTGCCAGCAGCTCCTGGGGGGCCGAGCAGTTCTTC. Its protein product is CASSSWGAEQFF. Variable domain in full (rest from reference TRBV7-6 and TRBJ2-1): GAGVSQSPRYKVTKRGQDVALRCDPISGHVSLYWYRQALGQGPEFLTYFNYEAQQDKSGLPNDRFSAERPEGSISTLTIQRTEQRDSAMYRCASSSWGAEQFFGPGTRLTVL.

Written as DNA, the CDR3 is TGTGCCAGTAGTACCCCCGGGTCAGGCGCCAATGAGCAGTTCTTC. It encodes CASSTPGSGANEQFF. V gene TRBV19 combines with J gene TRBJ2-1; D uncertain. The CDR3 totals 15 residues. Germline V lookup: CDR1 LNHDA, CDR2 SQIVND (reference sequence). Trimming took off 4 bases at V and 6 bases at J, with 16 bases between the two ends.

This chain's CDR3 is CASSEAGLAGEQFF. The CDR3 region has the DNA TGTGCCAGCAGTGAGGCTGGACTAGCGGGCGAGCAGTTCTTC. This chain joins TRBV25-1 and TRBJ2-1, with TRBD2 identical over 11 bases. The CDR3 consists of 14 residues. Germline loops: CDR1 MGHDK, CDR2 SYGVNS. V lost 3 bases, J lost 10 bases, and 5 bases stayed unmatched. The whole variable domain, remainder taken from reference TRBV25-1 and TRBJ2-1, is EADIYQTPRYLVIGTGKKITLECSQTMGHDKMYWYQQDPGMELHLIHYSYGVNSTEKGDLSSESTVSRIRTEHFPLTLESARPSHTSQYLCASSEAGLAGEQFFGPGTRLTVL.

V is TRBV19 and J is TRBJ1-4; D is unresolved. Germline V gene sequence: CDR1 LNHDA, CDR2 SQIVND (reference sequence). V was clipped by 6 bases and J by 4 bases, with 12 bases between them. There are 14 residues in the CDR3. CDR3 in DNA: TGTGCCAGTAGAACCCCCTGGCGTAATGAAAAACTGTTTTTT. It translates to CASRTPWRNEKLFF. The entire variable domain, with the rest obtained from reference TRBV19 and TRBJ1-4, is as follows: DGGITQSPKYLFRKEGQNVTLSCEQNLNHDAMYWYRQDPGQGLRLIYYSQIVNDFQKGDIAEGYSVSREKKESFPLTVTSAQKNPTAFYLCASRTPWRNEKLFFGSGTQLSVL.

The chain has TRBV6-6 and TRBJ2-1; 13 positions agree with TRBD2. Per germline, CDR1 MNHNY and CDR2 SVGAGI (reference sequence). CDR3 length: 16 amino acids. After removal of 5 bases from V and 3 bases from J, the junction contained 4 bases not matched to a gene. CDR3 DNA: TGTGCCAGCAGTACCGGGACTAGCGGGATCTACAATGAGCAGTTCTTC. Protein product: CASSTGTSGIYNEQFF.

The gene calls are TRBV7-3 and TRBJ2-1, with 14 bases that match TRBD2. The germline V gene encodes CDR1 SGHTA and CDR2 FQGTGA. This CDR3 region has 15 residues. With 5 bases clipped from V and 7 bases from J, the junction kept 4 bases outside the gene matches. The CDR3 sequence is CASSPGLAGENEQFF. The CDR3 nucleotides read TGTGCCAGCAGCCCGGGACTAGCGGGAGAGAATGAGCAGTTCTTC.

This rearrangement joins TRBV6-5 to TRBJ1-1, with TRBD1 identical over 7 bases. The CDR3 sequence is 14 residues long. Germline V CDR1 and CDR2: MNHEY, SVGAGI. V dropped 6 bases and J dropped 0; count of bases not matched to a gene: 4. The CDR3 nucleotides read TGTGCCAGCAGGACAGGGTCCCTGAACACTGAAGCTTTCTTT. It codes for CASRTGSLNTEAFF.

In regard to this clone: Lacking the conserved final phenylalanine or tryptophan, this CDR3 likely reflects a read error. The limits of the CDR3 on the DNA are not certain, so only TCRdb's listed CDR3 is given. The V and J genes are TRBV5-8 and TRBJ2-2; the table assigns TRBD1, which was not confirmed against the DNA. Including both end residues, the CDR3 is 11 amino acids long. CDR1 and CDR2 from the germline V gene are SGHTS and YDEGEE. The CDR3 here is CASSLNQGVDV.

The CDR3 spells CASSLARQGHTEAFF. DNA of the CDR3: TGTGCCAGCAGCTTGGCCCGACAGGGTCACACTGAAGCTTTCTTT. This rearrangement joins TRBV5-4 to TRBJ1-1; 7 bases map to TRBD1. Germline V gives CDR1 SGHNT, CDR2 YYREEE (reference sequence). This CDR3 is 15 amino acids long. V was clipped by 0 bases and J by 3 bases; unmatched bases: 5.

This chain connects TRBV27 to TRBJ2-2, with D unclear. CDR3 length: 13 residues. The germline V and J ends were trimmed by 5 bases and 7 bases, with 11 bases remaining between them. Germline V gene sequence: CDR1 MNHEY, CDR2 SMNVEV (reference sequence). CDR3 sequence reads: CASSLHFVGELFF. Written as DNA, the CDR3 is TGTGCCAGCAGTCTCCACTTCGTCGGGGAGCTGTTTTTT.